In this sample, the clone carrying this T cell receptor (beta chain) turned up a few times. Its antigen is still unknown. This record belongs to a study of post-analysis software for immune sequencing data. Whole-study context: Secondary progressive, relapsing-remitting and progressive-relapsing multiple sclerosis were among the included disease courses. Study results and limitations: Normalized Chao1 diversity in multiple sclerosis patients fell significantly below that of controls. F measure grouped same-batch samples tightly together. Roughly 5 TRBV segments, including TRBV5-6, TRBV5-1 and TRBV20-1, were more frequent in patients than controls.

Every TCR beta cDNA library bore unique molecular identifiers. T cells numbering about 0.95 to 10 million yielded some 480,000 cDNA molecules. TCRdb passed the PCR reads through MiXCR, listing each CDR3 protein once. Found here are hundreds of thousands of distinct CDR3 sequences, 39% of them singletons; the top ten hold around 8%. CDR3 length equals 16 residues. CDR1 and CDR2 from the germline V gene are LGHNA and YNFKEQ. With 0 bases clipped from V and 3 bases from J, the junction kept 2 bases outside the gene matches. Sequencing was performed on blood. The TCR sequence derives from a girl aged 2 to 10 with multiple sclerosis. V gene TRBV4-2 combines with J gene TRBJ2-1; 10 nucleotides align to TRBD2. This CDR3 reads CASSQEGLAVYNEQFF. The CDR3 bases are TGTGCCAGCAGCCAAGAAGGACTAGCGGTCTACAATGAGCAGTTCTTC.